This is a list of T cell receptor beta chains from one sample in a study of cytomegalovirus exposure and HLA in healthy donors. Repertoires were generated with immunoSEQ multiplex PCR, while TCRdb's copy carries only in-frame clones and drops some. The data hold 200,000 to 250,000 clones, with 65% to 85% observed a single time. Sequencing was done on a sample of PBMCs. The receptors originated from a woman aged 25 to 39 in good health and CMV-seropositive. CDR3s leave out the opening cysteine and the closing phenylalanine or tryptophan.

V: TRBV18
J: TRBJ2-1
CDR3: ASSPTGTGNNEQF

V: TRBV28
J: TRBJ2-3
CDR3: ASSLVSLADTQY

V: TRBV4-1
J: TRBJ2-7
CDR3: ASSQGTHYEQY

V: TRBV27
J: TRBJ2-2
CDR3: ASSLTGGRTGELF

V: TRBV7-6
J: TRBJ2-1
CDR3: ASSLGPGGSYNEQF

V: TRBV27
J: TRBJ1-1
CDR3: ASSLGPGSTTEAF

V: TRBV6-5
J: TRBJ2-7
CDR3: ASSYSKAGAYEQY

V: TRBV4-3
J: TRBJ1-2
CDR3: ASSQGRTLYYGYT

V: TRBV28
J: TRBJ2-7
CDR3: ASCVLGTGTYEQY

V: TRBV6-5
J: TRBJ2-3
CDR3: ASSWTESLADTQY

V: TRBV27
J: TRBJ2-3
CDR3: ASSLSRELRISTDTQY

V: TRBV4-1
J: TRBJ1-1
CDR3: ASSQGQMNTEAF

V: TRBV25-1
J: TRBJ2-7
CDR3: ASRRAGYYEQY

V: TRBV6-4
J: TRBJ2-3
CDR3: ATRSEGTDTQY

V: TRBV13
J: TRBJ1-1
CDR3: ASSLDRPTEAF

V: TRBV19
J: TRBJ1-1
CDR3: ASSISVIANTEAF

V: TRBV27
J: TRBJ1-5
CDR3: ASSSFGNQPQH

V: TRBV9
J: TRBJ2-2
CDR3: ASSLGDRANTGELF

V: TRBV4-1
J: TRBJ2-7
CDR3: ASSQGRSAGIDEQY

V: TRBV2
J: TRBJ1-4
CDR3: ASKKTGGSTNEKLF